The text below deals with one TCR beta chain. Its antigen remains unidentified. This sample stems from a study of cytomegalovirus exposure and HLA in healthy donors. The study's findings and limits: Rare TCR sequences dominated, though some public TCRs recurred in many donors.

PCR primers comprised 60 Vbeta and 13 Jbeta primers. The table came from immunoSEQ multiplex PCR; TCRdb's copy has only in-frame clones and leaves some out. The sample contains 95,000 to 150,000 clones, roughly 70% of which appear only once. The CDR3 has 15 residues. Germline V gives CDR1 SGDLS, CDR2 YYNGEE. Losses at the gene ends were 4 bases for V and 6 bases for J; bases not matched to a gene: 13. The J gene is TRBJ2-7, the V gene TRBV9; 7 bases match TRBD1. This clonotype was sampled from a middle-aged woman in good health and CMV-seronegative. Specimen: PBMCs. The CDR3 nucleotides read TGTGCCAGCAGCCCCATGCCGACAGGGAAGACCGAGCAGTACTTC. As protein: CASSPMPTGKTEQYF.